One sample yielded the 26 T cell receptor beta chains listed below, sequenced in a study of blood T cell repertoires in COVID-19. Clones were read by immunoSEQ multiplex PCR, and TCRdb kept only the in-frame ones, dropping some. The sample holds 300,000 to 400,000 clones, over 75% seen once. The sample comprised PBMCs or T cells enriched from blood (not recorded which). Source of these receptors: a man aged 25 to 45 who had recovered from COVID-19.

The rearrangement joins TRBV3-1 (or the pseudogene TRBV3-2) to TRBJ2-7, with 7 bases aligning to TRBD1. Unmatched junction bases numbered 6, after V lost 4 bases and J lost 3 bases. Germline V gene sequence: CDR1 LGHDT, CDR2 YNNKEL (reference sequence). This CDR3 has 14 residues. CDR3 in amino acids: CASSLRTGYYEQYF. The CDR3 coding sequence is TGTGCCAGCAGCCTGAGGACAGGCTACTACGAGCAGTACTTC.

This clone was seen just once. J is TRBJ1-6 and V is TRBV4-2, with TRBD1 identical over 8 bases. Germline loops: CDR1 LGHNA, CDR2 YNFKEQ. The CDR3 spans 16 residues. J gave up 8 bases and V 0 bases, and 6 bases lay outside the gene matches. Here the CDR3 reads CASSQDFAGGDSPLHF. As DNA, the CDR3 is TGTGCCAGCAGCCAAGATTTCGCAGGGGGCGATTCACCCCTCCACTTT.

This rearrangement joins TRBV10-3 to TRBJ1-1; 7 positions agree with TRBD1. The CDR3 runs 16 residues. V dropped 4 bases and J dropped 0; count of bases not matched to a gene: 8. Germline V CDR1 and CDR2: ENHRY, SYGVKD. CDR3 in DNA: TGTGCCATCAGTGGACAGGGAAGGAGGATGAACACTGAAGCTTTCTTT. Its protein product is CAISGQGRRMNTEAFF.

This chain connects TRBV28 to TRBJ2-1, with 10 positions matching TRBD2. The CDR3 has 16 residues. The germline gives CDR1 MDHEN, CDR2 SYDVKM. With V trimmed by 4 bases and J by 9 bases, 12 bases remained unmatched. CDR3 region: CASSYPGLAPYGEQFF. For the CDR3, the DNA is TGTGCCAGCAGTTATCCGGGACTAGCGCCCTACGGTGAGCAGTTCTTC.

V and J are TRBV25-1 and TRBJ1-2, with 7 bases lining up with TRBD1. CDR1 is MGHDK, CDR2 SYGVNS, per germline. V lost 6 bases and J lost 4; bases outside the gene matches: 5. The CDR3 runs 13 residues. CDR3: CASRKTGSYGYTF. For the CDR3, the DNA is TGTGCCAGCAGGAAGACAGGGAGCTATGGCTACACCTTC.

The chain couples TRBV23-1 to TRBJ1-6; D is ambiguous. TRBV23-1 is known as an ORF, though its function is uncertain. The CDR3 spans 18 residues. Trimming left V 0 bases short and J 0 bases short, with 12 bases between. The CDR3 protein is CASSQSHSASSYNSPLHF. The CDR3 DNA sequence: TGCGCCAGCAGTCAATCTCATAGCGCAAGCTCCTATAATTCACCCCTCCACTTT.

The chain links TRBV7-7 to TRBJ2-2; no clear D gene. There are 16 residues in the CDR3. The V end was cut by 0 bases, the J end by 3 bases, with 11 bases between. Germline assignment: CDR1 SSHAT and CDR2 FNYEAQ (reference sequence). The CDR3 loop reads CASSLAVVGHTGELFF. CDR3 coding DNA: TGTGCCAGCAGCTTAGCCGTGGTCGGTCACACCGGGGAGCTGTTTTTT.

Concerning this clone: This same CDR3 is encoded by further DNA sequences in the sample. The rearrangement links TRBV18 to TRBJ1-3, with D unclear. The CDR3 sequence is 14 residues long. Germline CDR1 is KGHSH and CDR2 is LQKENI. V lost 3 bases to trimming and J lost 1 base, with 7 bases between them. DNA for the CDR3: TGTGCCAGCTCACCGACGGGGTCTGGAAACACCATATATTTT. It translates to CASSPTGSGNTIYF.

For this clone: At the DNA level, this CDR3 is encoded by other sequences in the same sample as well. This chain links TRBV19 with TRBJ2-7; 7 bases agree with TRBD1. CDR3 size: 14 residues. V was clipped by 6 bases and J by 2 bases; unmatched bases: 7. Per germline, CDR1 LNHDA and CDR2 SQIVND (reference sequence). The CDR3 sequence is CASSLGRGTYEQYF. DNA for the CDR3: TGTGCCAGTAGCCTAGGCAGGGGGACCTACGAGCAGTACTTC. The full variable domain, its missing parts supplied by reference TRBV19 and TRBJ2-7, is DGGITQSPKYLFRKEGQNVTLSCEQNLNHDAMYWYRQDPGQGLRLIYYSQIVNDFQKGDIAEGYSVSREKKESFPLTVTSAQKNPTAFYLCASSLGRGTYEQYFGPGTRLTVT.

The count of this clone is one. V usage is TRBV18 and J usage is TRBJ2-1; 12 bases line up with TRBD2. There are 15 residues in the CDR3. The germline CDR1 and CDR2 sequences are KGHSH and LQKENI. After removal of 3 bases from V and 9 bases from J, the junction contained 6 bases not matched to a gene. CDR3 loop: CASSPPLAGGGEQFF. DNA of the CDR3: TGTGCCAGCTCACCCCCGCTAGCGGGGGGGGGTGAGCAGTTCTTC.

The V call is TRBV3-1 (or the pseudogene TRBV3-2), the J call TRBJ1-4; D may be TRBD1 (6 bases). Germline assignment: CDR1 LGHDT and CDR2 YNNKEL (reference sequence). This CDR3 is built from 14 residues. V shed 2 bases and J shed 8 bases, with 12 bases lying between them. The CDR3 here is CASSQRGAGEKLFF. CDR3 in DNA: TGTGCCAGCAGCCAACGGGGGGCTGGGGAAAAACTGTTTTTT.

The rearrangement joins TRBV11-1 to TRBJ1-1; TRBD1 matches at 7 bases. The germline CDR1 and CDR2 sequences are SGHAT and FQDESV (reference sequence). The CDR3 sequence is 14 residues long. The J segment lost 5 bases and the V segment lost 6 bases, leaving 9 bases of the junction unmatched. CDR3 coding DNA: TGTGCCAGCAGGGAACGACAGGGTGAGACTGAAGCTTTCTTT. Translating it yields CASRERQGETEAFF.

CDR3 sequence (DNA): TGTGCAAGTCGTTTCAGACAGGGTTGCGGAAACACCATATATTTT. Translated: CASRFRQGCGNTIYF. V gene TRBV12-2 combines with J gene TRBJ1-3; TRBD1, the D gene given by the table, was not confirmed from the DNA. TRBV12-2 is a pseudogene locus. The CDR3 runs 15 residues.

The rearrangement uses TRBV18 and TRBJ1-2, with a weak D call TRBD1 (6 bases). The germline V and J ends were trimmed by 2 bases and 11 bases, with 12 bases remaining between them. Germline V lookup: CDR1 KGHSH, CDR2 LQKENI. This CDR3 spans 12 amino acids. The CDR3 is CASSPVAGEYTF. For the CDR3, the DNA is TGTGCCAGCTCACCAGTCGCAGGGGAGTACACCTTC.

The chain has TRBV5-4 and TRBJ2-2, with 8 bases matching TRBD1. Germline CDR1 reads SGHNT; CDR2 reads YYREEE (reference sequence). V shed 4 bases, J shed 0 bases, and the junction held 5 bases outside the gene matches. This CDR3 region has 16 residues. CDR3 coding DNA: TGTGCCAGCAGCAATCAGGGGGCCGCGAACACCGGGGAGCTGTTTTTT. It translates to CASSNQGAANTGELFF.

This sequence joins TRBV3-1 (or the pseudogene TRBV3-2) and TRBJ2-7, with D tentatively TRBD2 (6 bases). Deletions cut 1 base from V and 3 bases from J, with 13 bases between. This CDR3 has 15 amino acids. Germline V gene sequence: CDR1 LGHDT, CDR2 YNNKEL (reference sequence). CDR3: CASSQGGDGFYEQYF. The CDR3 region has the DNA TGTGCCAGCAGCCAAGGGGGGGACGGATTCTACGAGCAGTACTTC.

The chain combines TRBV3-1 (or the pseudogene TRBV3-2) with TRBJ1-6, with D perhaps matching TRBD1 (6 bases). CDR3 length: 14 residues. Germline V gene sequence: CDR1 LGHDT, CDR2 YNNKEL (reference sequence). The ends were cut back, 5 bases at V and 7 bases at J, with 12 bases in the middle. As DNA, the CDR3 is TGTGCCAGCAGCGCACAGGGTCAAAATTCACCCCTCCACTTT. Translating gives CASSAQGQNSPLHF.

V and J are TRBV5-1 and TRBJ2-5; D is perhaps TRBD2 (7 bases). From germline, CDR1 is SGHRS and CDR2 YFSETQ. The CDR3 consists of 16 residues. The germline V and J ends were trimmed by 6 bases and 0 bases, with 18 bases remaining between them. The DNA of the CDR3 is TGCGCCAGCAAGGGGCCGGGGGGCGAACACCAAGAGACCCAGTACTTC. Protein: CASKGPGGEHQETQYF.

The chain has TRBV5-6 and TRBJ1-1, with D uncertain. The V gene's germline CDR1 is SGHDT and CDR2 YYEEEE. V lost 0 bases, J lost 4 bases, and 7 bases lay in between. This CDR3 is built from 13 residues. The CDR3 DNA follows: TGTGCCAGCAGCTTGGCTATAAGCACTGAAGCTTTCTTT. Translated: CASSLAISTEAFF.

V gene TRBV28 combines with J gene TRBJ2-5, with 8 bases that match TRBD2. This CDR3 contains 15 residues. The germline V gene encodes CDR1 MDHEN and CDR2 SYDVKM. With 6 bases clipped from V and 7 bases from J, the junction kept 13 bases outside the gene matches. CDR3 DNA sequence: TGTGCCAGCAGGATAGGCGGGGGGCCCGCTCGGACCCAGTACTTC. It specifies CASRIGGGPARTQYF.

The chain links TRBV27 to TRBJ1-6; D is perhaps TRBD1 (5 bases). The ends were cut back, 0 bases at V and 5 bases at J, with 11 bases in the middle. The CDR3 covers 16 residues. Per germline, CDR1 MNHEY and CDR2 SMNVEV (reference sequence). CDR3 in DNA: TGTGCCAGCAGTTTATCGGAGGGGTTGAATAATTCACCCCTCCACTTT. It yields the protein CASSLSEGLNNSPLHF.

As DNA, the CDR3 is TGTGCCAGCTCACCACCGACGGGGATTCTTGGCTACACCTTC. Translating gives CASSPPTGILGYTF. The V and J genes are TRBV18 and TRBJ1-2; no clear D. Germline V gives CDR1 KGHSH, CDR2 LQKENI. The V gene lost 0 bases and the J gene lost 7 bases, with 12 bases spanning the gap. This CDR3 has 14 amino acids.

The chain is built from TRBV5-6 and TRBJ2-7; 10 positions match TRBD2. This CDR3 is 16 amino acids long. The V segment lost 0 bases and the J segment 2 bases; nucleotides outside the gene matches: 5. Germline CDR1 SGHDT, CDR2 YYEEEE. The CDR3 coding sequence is TGTGCCAGCAGCTTGGCCCCCGGGACTAGCGCCTACGAGCAGTACTTC. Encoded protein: CASSLAPGTSAYEQYF.

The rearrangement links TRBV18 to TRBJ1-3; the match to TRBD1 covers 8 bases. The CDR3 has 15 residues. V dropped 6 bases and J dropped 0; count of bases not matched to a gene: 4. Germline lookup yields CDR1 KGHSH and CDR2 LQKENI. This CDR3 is CASSRTGSSGNTIYF. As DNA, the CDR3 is TGTGCCAGCTCGCGGACAGGGAGCTCTGGAAACACCATATATTTT.

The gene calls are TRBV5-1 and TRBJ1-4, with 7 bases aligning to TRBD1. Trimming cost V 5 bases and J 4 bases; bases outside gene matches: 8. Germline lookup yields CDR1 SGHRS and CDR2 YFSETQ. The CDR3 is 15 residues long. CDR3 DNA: TGCGCCAGCAGTCTGGGACAGAAAAATAATGAAAAACTGTTTTTT. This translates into CASSLGQKNNEKLFF.

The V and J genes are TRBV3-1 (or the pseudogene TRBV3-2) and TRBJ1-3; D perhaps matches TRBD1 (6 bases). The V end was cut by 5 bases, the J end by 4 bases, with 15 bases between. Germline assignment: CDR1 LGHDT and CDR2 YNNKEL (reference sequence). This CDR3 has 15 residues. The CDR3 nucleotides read TGTGCCAGCAGCTTCAGGGGAAACTCCGGAAACACCATATATTTT. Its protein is CASSFRGNSGNTIYF.